The 20 T cell receptor beta chains below all came from one sample that was sequenced in a study of CXCR3-negative and CXCR3-positive naive CD8 T cells. Study-level findings and limits: When CXCR3-positive naive cells were set against CXCR3-negative naive cells, the former had more hydrophobic TRB CDR3s.

The TRB libraries of cDNA were built by UMI-labeled 5' RACE. Reprocessing the 5' RACE reads, TCRdb reports a single entry for every CDR3 protein and omits DNA. This sample contains more than 100,000 distinct CDR3 sequences. These receptors have no known antigen. Sequencing was performed on naive CXCR3+ CD8+ T cells from blood. Subset indicated: CD45RO-CCR7+CD27+CD95- naive CD8+ T cells expressing CXCR3 (TNR3+). These receptors were collected from a human donor in good health. Some clones in this sample may be carry-over from other donors' samples.

The chain has TRBV7-7 and TRBJ2-1; TCRdb proposes TRBD1, but this gene call is untestable without DNA. This CDR3 spans 14 amino acids. The germline CDR1 and CDR2 sequences are SSHAT and FNYEAQ (reference sequence). The CDR3 loop reads CASSPAQGYNEQFF.

The chain couples TRBV28 to TRBJ2-3; the TRBD2 assignment by TCRdb is unverifiable without DNA. Germline assignment: CDR1 MDHEN and CDR2 SYDVKM. CDR3 size: 14 residues. The CDR3 region is CASSLLAGGDTQYF.

The CDR3 sequence: CASTVGVGSGYEQYF. This chain connects TRBV6-5 to TRBJ2-7; TCRdb indicates TRBD2, and absent DNA this call remains unverified. CDR3 length equals 15 residues. CDR1 is MNHEY and CDR2 is SVGAGI in the germline V gene.

V and J are TRBV28 and TRBJ2-7; the TCRdb call, TRBD1, lacks DNA for checking. Germline CDR1 reads MDHEN; CDR2 reads SYDVKM. The CDR3 loop spans 14 amino acids. CDR3: CASSLVGQGNEQYF.

V is TRBV3-1 and J is TRBJ1-1. The CDR3 loop spans 14 amino acids. Germline assignment: CDR1 LGHDT and CDR2 YNNKEL (reference sequence). CDR3 sequence reads: CASSQSGLNTEAFF.

V gene TRBV29-1 combines with J gene TRBJ2-2; TCRdb names TRBD2, which stays unverified in the absence of DNA. In germline, CDR1 is SQVTM, CDR2 ANQGSEA. The CDR3 is 14 residues long. The CDR3 here is CSVKPGLEPGELFF.

The chain recombines TRBV10-3 with TRBJ1-1. The CDR3 spans 11 residues. Germline CDR1 is ENHRY and CDR2 is SYGVKD. The CDR3 protein is CAISESTEAFF.

The chain employs TRBV20-1 and TRBJ2-1; the D gene TCRdb calls, TRBD2, cannot be checked with no DNA. Looked up from germline, CDR1 is DFQATT and CDR2 is SNEGSKA (reference sequence). The CDR3 runs to 15 residues. The CDR3 protein is CSARDTSGRFAEQFF.

V and J are TRBV7-6 and TRBJ2-1; TCRdb's D call, TRBD2, is unchecked because there is no DNA. CDR3 size: 16 residues. CDR1 is SGHVS and CDR2 is FNYEAQ in the germline V gene. CDR3 region: CASSPPGLADYTEQFF.

This sequence joins TRBV20-1 and TRBJ2-1; checking the TCRdb D call of TRBD2 is not possible without DNA. Germline V gives CDR1 DFQATT, CDR2 SNEGSKA (reference sequence). The CDR3 covers 18 residues. The CDR3 is CSASAPERGGSSYNEQFF.

The chain employs TRBV12-3 or TRBV12-4 and TRBJ1-2; TCRdb calls TRBD1, which cannot be checked without DNA. The CDR3 is made up of 13 amino acids. CDR3 sequence reads: CASSATTGSGYTF.

This CDR3 reads CSARDLRATGGNPPSKETQYF. The chain is built from TRBV20-1 and TRBJ2-5; with no DNA, the TCRdb D assignment of TRBD1 cannot be verified. The CDR3 is made up of 21 amino acids. CDR1 and CDR2 from the germline V gene are DFQATT and SNEGSKA (reference sequence).

This chain connects TRBV19 to TRBJ1-5. CDR3 size: 15 residues. In germline, CDR1 is LNHDA, CDR2 SQIVND (reference sequence). This CDR3 reads CASSIEEYSNQPQHF.

The chain has TRBV20-1 and TRBJ1-5. The CDR3 contains 14 residues. CDR1 and CDR2 (germline): DFQATT, SNEGSKA (reference sequence). The CDR3 loop reads CSARERVLYQPQHF.

This sequence joins TRBV28 and TRBJ2-4; the TCRdb D gene call, TRBD1, has no DNA to confirm it. The germline V gene encodes CDR1 MDHEN and CDR2 SYDVKM. CDR3 length: 15 amino acids. This chain's CDR3 is CASSSEQGKRDIQYF.

CDR3 in amino acids: CASSPGNNEQFF. The rearrangement links TRBV19 to TRBJ2-1. Germline CDR1 LNHDA, CDR2 SQIVND (reference sequence). This CDR3 spans 12 amino acids.

V and J are TRBV6-6 and TRBJ1-1. Looked up from germline, CDR1 is MNHNY and CDR2 is SVGAGI (reference sequence). The CDR3 is made up of 11 amino acids. CDR3 sequence reads: CASGGNTEAFF.

Here the CDR3 reads CASSLTTLAPDTQYF. This chain uses TRBV12-3 or TRBV12-4 with TRBJ2-3. This CDR3 comprises 15 residues.

The CDR3 spells CASTQTGQELGQPQHF. V is TRBV12-3 or TRBV12-4 and J is TRBJ1-5; TCRdb's D gene call, TRBD1, goes unchecked for lack of DNA. This CDR3 is built from 16 residues.

The gene calls are TRBV6-2 or TRBV6-3 and TRBJ2-7; TCRdb's D gene call, TRBD2, goes unchecked for lack of DNA. The CDR3 runs to 15 residues. Germline CDR1 is MNHEY and CDR2 is SVGEGT. CDR3 region: CASSYFDGGIYEQYF.